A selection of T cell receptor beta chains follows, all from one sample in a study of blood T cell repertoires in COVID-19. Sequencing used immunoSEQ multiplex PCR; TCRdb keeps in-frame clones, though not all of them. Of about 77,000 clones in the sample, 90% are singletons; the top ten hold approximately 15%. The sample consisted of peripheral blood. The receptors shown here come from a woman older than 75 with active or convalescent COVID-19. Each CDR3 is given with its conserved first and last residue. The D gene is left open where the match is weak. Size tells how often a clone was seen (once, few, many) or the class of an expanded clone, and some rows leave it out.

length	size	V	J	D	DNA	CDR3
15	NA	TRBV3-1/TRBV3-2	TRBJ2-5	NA	TGTGCCAGCAGCCAAGCCAGACTAACACAAGAGACCCAGTACTTC	CASSQARLTQETQYF
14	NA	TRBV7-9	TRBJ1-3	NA	TGTGCCAGCAGAAGGGTAGACAGCAGAAACACCATATATTTT	CASRRVDSRNTIYF
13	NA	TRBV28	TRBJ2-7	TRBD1	TGTGCCAGCAGACCGGGACAGGGCTACGAGCAGTACTTC	CASRPGQGYEQYF
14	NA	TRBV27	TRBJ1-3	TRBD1	TGTGCCAGCAGCCTAAGGGGGCCTGGAAACACCATATATTTT	CASSLRGPGNTIYF
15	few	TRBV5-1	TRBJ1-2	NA	TGCGCCAGCAGCTTGGCATGGGCAGAAATTGATGGCTACACCTTC	CASSLAWAEIDGYTF
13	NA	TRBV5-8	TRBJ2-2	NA	TGTGCCAGCAGCCTTACAGGGTCCGGGGAGCTGTTTTTT	CASSLTGSGELFF
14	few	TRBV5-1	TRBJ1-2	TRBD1	TGCGCCAGCAGCTCGACAGGGAATAACTATGGCTACACCTTC	CASSSTGNNYGYTF
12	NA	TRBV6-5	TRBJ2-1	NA	TGTGCCAGCAGTTACTCCCGGAATGAGCAGTTCTTC	CASSYSRNEQFF
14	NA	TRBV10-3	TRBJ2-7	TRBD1	TGTGCCATCAGCGGGACAGGGGGCGGTTACGAGCAGTACTTC	CAISGTGGGYEQYF
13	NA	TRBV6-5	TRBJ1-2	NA	TGTGCCAGCAGCCGTTCACAGAACTATGGCTACACCTTC	CASSRSQNYGYTF
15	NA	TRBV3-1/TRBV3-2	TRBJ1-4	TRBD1	TGTGCCAGCAGCCGACAGGGGGCGAATGAGGAAAAACTGTTTTTT	CASSRQGANEEKLFF
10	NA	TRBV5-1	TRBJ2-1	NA	TGCGCCAGCAGCGAGGGTGTGCAGTTCTTC	CASSEGVQFF
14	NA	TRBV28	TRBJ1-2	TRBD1	TGTGCCAGCACCGAACAGGGGGCGAGCTATGGCTACACCTTC	CASTEQGASYGYTF
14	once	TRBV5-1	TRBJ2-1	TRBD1	TGCGCCAGCAGCTTGTCGACAGGGTTTGGTGAGCAGTTCTTC	CASSLSTGFGEQFF
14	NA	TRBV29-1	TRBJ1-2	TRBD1	TGCAGCGTCGAAGACAGGGGCGCGAGCTATGGCTACACCTTC	CSVEDRGASYGYTF
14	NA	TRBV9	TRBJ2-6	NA	TGTGCCAGCAGCGCGTACTCTGGGGCCAACGTCCTGACTTTC	CASSAYSGANVLTF
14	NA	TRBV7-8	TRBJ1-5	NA	TGTGCCAGCAGCTTAGGGATGCGCGGTCAGCCCCAGCATTTT	CASSLGMRGQPQHF
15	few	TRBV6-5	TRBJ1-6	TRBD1	TGTGCCAGCAGACGACAGGGGGGATTAAATTCACCCCTCCACTTT	CASRRQGGLNSPLHF
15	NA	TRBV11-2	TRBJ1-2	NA	TGTGCCAGCAGCTCATGGGGGCCACAGGACGATGGCTACACCTTC	CASSSWGPQDDGYTF
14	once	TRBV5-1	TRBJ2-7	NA	TGCGCCAGCAGCTTAGACGACAGACCCTACGAGCAGTACTTC	CASSLDDRPYEQYF
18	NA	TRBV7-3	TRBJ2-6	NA	TGTGCCAGCAGCCCCCTTACTGCGGGGGCCTCTGGGGCCAACGTCCTGACTTTC	CASSPLTAGASGANVLTF
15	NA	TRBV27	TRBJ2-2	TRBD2	TGTGCCAGCAAACTAGCGGGGACGAACACCGGGGAGCTGTTTTTT	CASKLAGTNTGELFF
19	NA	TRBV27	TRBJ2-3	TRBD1	TGTGCCAGCAGTTTATCCGTCAACTCAGGGGGCTCGGGCACAGATACGCAGTATTTT	CASSLSVNSGGSGTDTQYF
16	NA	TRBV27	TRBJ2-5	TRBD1	TGTGCCAGCAGTTTGCTGAGGACAGGGTTTGACGAGACCCAGTACTTC	CASSLLRTGFDETQYF
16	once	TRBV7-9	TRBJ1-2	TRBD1	TGTGCCAGCAGCCCCCTAGACAGGGGGCTTTACTATGGCTACACCTTC	CASSPLDRGLYYGYTF
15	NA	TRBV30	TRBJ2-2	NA	TGTGCCTGGAGGGGGGGGCAGGCGCCCACCGGGGAGCTGTTTTTT	CAWRGGQAPTGELFF
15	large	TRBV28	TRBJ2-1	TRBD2	TGTGCCAGCAGTGTAACTAGCGGACCTTACAATGAGCAGTTCTTC	CASSVTSGPYNEQFF
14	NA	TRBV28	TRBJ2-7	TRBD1	TGTGCCAGCAGTTTTGACAGGGGCTCCTACGAGCAGTACTTC	CASSFDRGSYEQYF
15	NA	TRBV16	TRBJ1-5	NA	TGTGCCAGCAGCCAATCGGGACATTATCCTCAGCCCCAGCATTTT	CASSQSGHYPQPQHF
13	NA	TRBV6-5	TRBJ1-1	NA	TGTGCCAGCAACCCGGGACAGAACACTGAAGCTTTCTTT	CASNPGQNTEAFF
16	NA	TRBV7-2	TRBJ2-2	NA	TGTGCCAGCACCCGGCGGACAGCTGATAACACCGGGGAGCTGTTTTTT	CASTRRTADNTGELFF
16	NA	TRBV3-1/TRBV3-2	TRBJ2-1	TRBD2	TGTGCCAGCAGCCAAGAGCCTAGCGGGGGGATCAATGAGCAGTTCTTC	CASSQEPSGGINEQFF
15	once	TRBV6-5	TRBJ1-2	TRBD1	TGTGCCAGCAGAGGAGGACAGGGCGGAGGTTATGGCTACACCTTC	CASRGGQGGGYGYTF
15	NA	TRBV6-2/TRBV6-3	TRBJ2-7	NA	TGTGCCAGCAGTTACGAGGTAGCCGGATCCGCCGAGCAGTACTTC	CASSYEVAGSAEQYF
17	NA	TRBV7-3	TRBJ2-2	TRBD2	TGTGCCAGCAGCTTAGGGGGACTAGCGGGAGACACCGGGGAGCTGTTTTTT	CASSLGGLAGDTGELFF
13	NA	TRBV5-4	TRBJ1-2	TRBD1	TGTGCCAGCAGACTAACAGGGGGCGATGGCTACACCTTC	CASRLTGGDGYTF
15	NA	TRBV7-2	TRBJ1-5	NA	TGTGCCAGCAGCCAGACGGGATCTAACAATCAGCCCCAGCATTTT	CASSQTGSNNQPQHF
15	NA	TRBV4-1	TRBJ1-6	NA	TGCGCCAGCAGCCCAGTGCAGGGGAATAATTCACCCCTCCACTTT	CASSPVQGNNSPLHF
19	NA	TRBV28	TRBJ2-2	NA	TGTGCCAGCAGTTTATGGAATGGTCTCGGCACAGCGAACACCGGGGAGCTGTTTTTT	CASSLWNGLGTANTGELFF
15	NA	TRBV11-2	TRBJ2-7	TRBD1	TGTGCCAGCAGCCCTTTGACAGGGGACCTCTACGAGCAGTACTTC	CASSPLTGDLYEQYF
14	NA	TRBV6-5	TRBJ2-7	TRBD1	TGTGCCAGCAGTTTCGGGACAGGGAGCTACGAGCAGTACTTC	CASSFGTGSYEQYF
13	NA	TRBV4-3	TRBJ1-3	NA	TGCGCCAGCAGCCAAGATATAGGAGTTGCCATATATTTT	CASSQDIGVAIYF
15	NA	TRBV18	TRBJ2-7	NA	TGTGCCAGCTCATCCTCGGTTAGGGGCCCTGGGGAGCAGTACTTC	CASSSSVRGPGEQYF
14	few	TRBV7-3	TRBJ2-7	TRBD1	TGTGCCAGCAGCCTCGCACTGACAGGGACCGAGCAGTACTTC	CASSLALTGTEQYF
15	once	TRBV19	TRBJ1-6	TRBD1	TGTGCCAGTAGTATAGCGGGGACAGGTTATTCACCCCTCCACTTT	CASSIAGTGYSPLHF
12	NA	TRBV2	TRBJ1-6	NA	TGTGCCAGCAGTGCAGGGGATTCACCCCTCCACTTT	CASSAGDSPLHF
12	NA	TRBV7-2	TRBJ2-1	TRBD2	TGTGCCAGCAGCTTTAGCGGGGGGGAGCAGTTCTTC	CASSFSGGEQFF
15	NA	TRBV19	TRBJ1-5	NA	TGTGCCAGTAGTATGCGGGGGGATAGGAATCAGCCCCAGCATTTT	CASSMRGDRNQPQHF
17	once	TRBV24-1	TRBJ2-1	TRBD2	TGTGCCACCTCGAAGTCCCTCCTAGCGGGGGGGGGCAATGAGCAGTTCTTC	CATSKSLLAGGGNEQFF
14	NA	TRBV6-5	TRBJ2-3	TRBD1	TGTGCCAGCAGGGACAGGGGAAGGACAGATACGCAGTATTTT	CASRDRGRTDTQYF
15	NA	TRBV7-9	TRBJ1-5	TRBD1	TGTGCCAGCAGCTTAGGACAGGGCGAAAATCAGCCCCAGCATTTT	CASSLGQGENQPQHF
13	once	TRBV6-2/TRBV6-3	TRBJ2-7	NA	TGTGCCAGCAGTTATGGGGGGTCCTACGAGCAGTACTTC	CASSYGGSYEQYF
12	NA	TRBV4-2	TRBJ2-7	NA	TGTGCCAGCAGAAGACAGGCCTACGAGCAGTACTTC	CASRRQAYEQYF
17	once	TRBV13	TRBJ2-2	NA	TGTGCCAGCAGCCCAAAGGGGGGGCCCGGAGGGACCGGGGAGCTGTTTTTT	CASSPKGGPGGTGELFF
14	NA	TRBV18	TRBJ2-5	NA	TGTGCCAGCTCAAACCTAGAAGAGGAAGAGACCCAGTACTTC	CASSNLEEEETQYF
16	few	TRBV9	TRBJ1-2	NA	TGTGCCAGCAGCGCATCCCGGGACACCTTTGGCTATGGCTACACCTTC	CASSASRDTFGYGYTF
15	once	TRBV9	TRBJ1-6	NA	TGTGCCAGCAGCGAACAGCCTATCGATAATTCACCCCTCCACTTT	CASSEQPIDNSPLHF
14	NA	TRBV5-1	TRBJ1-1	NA	TGCGCCAGCAGTCGGAGGGCTGGAAACACTGAAGCTTTCTTT	CASSRRAGNTEAFF
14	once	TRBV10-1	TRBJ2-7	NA	TGCGCCAGCAGCGGGGTTGGGATTTCCTACGAGCAGTACTTC	CASSGVGISYEQYF
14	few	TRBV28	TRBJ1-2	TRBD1	TGTGCCAGCAGTTTTGCAGGGGGCGTCTATGGCTACACCTTC	CASSFAGGVYGYTF